Reported below is one TCR beta chain. No antigen is known for it. Base qualities are not at hand, and no much larger clone is one base apart. Library generation was performed with the immunoSEQ multiplex PCR assay. A mixture of 60 forward primers for TCR Vbeta segments and 13 reverse primers for TCR Jbeta segments was used in the multiplex PCR. The CDR3 region of rearranged TCR beta genes was amplified from genomic DNA with a multiplex PCR assay. The amplified TCR beta libraries were sequenced on the Illumina HiSeq System as 87-base-pair reads. From the authors' description of their analysis: A later analysis tallied 75 million to 95 million unique TCR beta chains across the approximately 670 repertoires, and about 12 million of those chains were shared by two or more donors. Raw reads were error-corrected and collapsed into unique sequences by a nearest-neighbor algorithm in which closely related sequences were merged to remove PCR and sequencing errors. Alignment of CDR3 sequences to IMGT reference sequences was used to assign V, D and J gene segments. For a sequence to be retained, at least a six-nucleotide match to both a V gene segment and a J gene segment was required. A rearrangement counted as productive if the CDR3 had no stop codons and remained in frame with V and J, and every other rearrangement counted as non-productive. Following IMGT convention, CDR3 was defined as the stretch from the second conserved V-encoded cysteine up to the conserved J-encoded phenylalanine. The earlier analysis of about 590 of the donors excluded sequences that lacked an unambiguous match to a single V gene segment. An earlier analysis of 587 of the donors called V segments functional above 56.7% productive rearrangements and segregating when the between-donor standard deviation exceeded 5%. A statistical classification framework was built for diagnosing cytomegalovirus status from the catalog of TCR beta chain sequences. V and J gene assignment, in a later analysis, came from comparing TCR nucleotide sequences with IMGT/GENE-DB human TR gene sequences. The TCRdist pipeline was used in a later analysis to assign CDR3 sequences and most-parsimonious VDJ recombination scenarios. In a later analysis, each TCR beta chain was defined by its CDR3 amino acid sequence together with its V-gene family, and reads without a unique V-gene family were excluded. In a later analysis, 450 to 600 highly shared, low-generation-probability nucleotide sequences were removed to address suspected cross-contamination and a sequencing artifact. In a later analysis, a clonal expansion index for each public chain was calculated from normalized within-repertoire ranks of inferred template counts. A later analysis computed generation probabilities with a VDJ recombination model fitted to out-of-frame rearrangements, and checked the results against IGoR. In a later analysis, hypergeometric tests were used to score TCR-TCR, TCR-HLA and TCR-CMV co-occurrence, with a repertoire-size bias correction applied to TCR pairs. False discovery rates were estimated in a later analysis by permuting HLA or CMV assignments 20 times. In a later analysis, co-occurring TCRs were grouped using DBSCAN, and TCRdist sequence similarity was added for clustering within HLA-allele-positive subsets. Repertoires with fewer than 30,000 or more than 120,000 public chains, plus five repertoires with anomalous nucleotide sharing, were excluded from co-occurrence clustering. TCRdb obtained this table from immuneACCESS and retained in-frame rearrangements with V and J assigned. These tables miss some clones; where compared with another copy, unresolved V genes account for less than half of the shortfall, and the remainder is unexplained. Clone size and the V and J calls come from that table; the DNA yielded D and trimming. The sample includes more than 150,000 clones, with over 70% observed a single time. Jointly, the top ten make up roughly 1.4% of the sample.

CDR1 is given as SGHRS and CDR2 as YFSETQ, both from the germline V gene. The CDR3 measures 15 amino acids from cysteine to phenylalanine. The sequence is cut down to CDR3 DNA, 45 bases in frame from base 1. V ends up 0 bases short and J 0 bases short, with an unmatched junction base count of 2. This sample is drawn from a study of cytomegalovirus exposure and HLA in healthy donors (dated by TCRdb to 2016 to 2017). A note on the overall study: An earlier analysis of some 550 of the donors reported more than 250 Gb of sequence data and some 120 million unique TCR beta sequences from 150 million to 200 million T cells. Around 330 gigabases of sequencing data and approximately 91 million unique TCR sequences made up an early release that covered roughly 670 HLA-typed donors. The genetic ancestry cluster associated with self-reported Caucasian donors included 80% to 90% of the roughly 400 genotyped donors. The study was designed to test whether signatures of past pathogen exposure could be identified by cataloging public T cell receptors. The study profiled the T cell repertoires of approximately 700 subjects by immunosequencing and related them to cytomegalovirus serostatus. Besides the first cohort of approximately 710 subjects, a separate validation cohort made up of 90 to 150 different subjects was used. To predict cytomegalovirus infection status, the study brought together high-throughput TCR immunosequencing, statistical association of individual TCRs with disease status, and machine learning. To study patterns of TCR occurrence, a later analysis re-analyzed previously published TCR beta repertoires from more than 550 donors and added high-resolution HLA genotyping. Rather than using new phenotypic data, the later analysis identified candidate immune exposures from TCR beta sequences and from how often those sequences occurred across donors. An earlier analysis of around 580 of the donors used high-throughput TCR beta sequencing to judge whether each TCR beta V gene segment behaved as functional or pseudogenic. Donor age, sex, ethnicity and CMV serostatus were compiled alongside the repertoire data. A later genetic analysis used genome-wide SNP genotypes for about 65% of the roughly 670 donors, treating that subset as a discovery cohort. All discovery cohort repertoires had been generated on a single sequencing platform. Class I and class II HLA loci were covered by the typing at four-digit resolution. Typing coverage differed by locus: A, B, C, DRB1 and DQB1 were typed in about 629-640 donors, DQA1 in 500 to 550, DPA1 in 600 to 610, and DPB1 in around 490. Four to six DR-DQ haplotypes were handled as single units for association and clustering, since linkage in the cohort was strong. Among 398 genotyped donors of the cohort, an average of roughly 240,000 unique TCR beta nucleotide sequences were sequenced per donor, about a sixth of them non-productive.

General study outcomes and caveats: Because counts were too low, roughly 16 rarely observed V segments, including chromosome 9 orphons, were left out of the earlier analysis of approximately 500 of the donors. In an earlier analysis of under 600 of the donors, most TCR beta V segments were observed in productive rearrangements about 87% or about 30% of the time, broadly matching IMGT annotations. A later genetic analysis reported fewer N-insertions in productive TCRs among donors in an Asian-associated ancestry cluster than the roughly 690-donor mean. An association between a missense DCLRE1C variant and V-gene and J-gene trimming of TCR beta chains was found in a later genetic analysis and replicated in an independent cohort. In a later analysis, TCR association rates were found to vary across HLA loci, with the most associated TCRs seen for DRB1 alleles and the fewest for HLA-C alleles. A later analysis reported that several top co-occurrence clusters appeared linked to parvovirus B19, influenza, CMV and Epstein-Barr virus. The study listed 150 to 200 TCR beta chains as associated with cytomegalovirus. The sequencing pipeline was judged likely to have produced a cluster of highly shared sequence variants as a technical artifact. Some IMGT-functional V segments, including TRBV6-2 and TRBV6-3, could not be distinguished by the 87-base-pair reads and were therefore excluded. The presence/absence analyses assumed that sequencing depth was roughly uniform across donors, and that assumption may not be true. Correlated functional status among segregating V segments might reflect linkage disequilibrium, but an unknown experimental factor could not be ruled out. A later analysis found that most CMV-associated TCR beta chains appeared HLA-restricted, with HLA associations seemingly driven largely by CMV exposure. Cytomegalovirus status was reported to be diagnosed by the classifier with high specificity and sensitivity in both the original and validation cohorts. A further reported finding was that TCR beta sequences accurately predicted the HLA-A and HLA-B alleles for most subjects in the first cohort. Most TCR sequences were observed very rarely across donors, whereas some public TCRs were present in many individuals. The authors suggested that the approach could potentially be extended to other disease states and immunological phenotypes. A later analysis found that HLA-associated TCR beta chains were more clonally expanded and had lower generation probabilities than equally common non-associated chains. Because HLA typing was unavailable for some donors at each locus, only the typed subset was used in association tests. Specific HLA alleles were associated with 16,951 TCR beta sequences at a false discovery rate of 0.05 in a later analysis. When HLA alleles, especially DR and DQ, strongly co-occurred, TCR associations were difficult to assign to individual alleles. CMV serostatus was the only immune exposure information available for the cohort. The cohort was sequenced for TCR beta chains only, and without alpha or paired-chain data the features that could be detected were limited. Three of the identified cytomegalovirus-associated TCR beta chains were confirmed in vitro to be specific for cytomegalovirus antigens.

The cohort comprised around 700 healthy bone marrow donors. At the time of sampling, all cohort members were nominally healthy, though unrecorded immune exposures were likely present. The donor tested CMV seronegative and was one of the 352 seronegative cohort members. A peripheral blood sample was provided by each donor, and peripheral blood mononuclear cells were used for TCR beta sequencing. Genomic DNA extraction from the blood cell samples was performed with the Qiagen DNeasy Blood Extraction Kit. This receptor was taken from a woman under 30 in good health and CMV-seronegative. Sequenced material: PBMCs. The rearrangement combines TRBV5-1 with TRBJ2-5, with TRBD1 identical over 7 junction bases. The sequence in DNA is TGCGCCAGCAGCTTGGGACAGGGAGACCAAGAGACCCAGTACTTC. It specifies CASSLGQGDQETQYF.